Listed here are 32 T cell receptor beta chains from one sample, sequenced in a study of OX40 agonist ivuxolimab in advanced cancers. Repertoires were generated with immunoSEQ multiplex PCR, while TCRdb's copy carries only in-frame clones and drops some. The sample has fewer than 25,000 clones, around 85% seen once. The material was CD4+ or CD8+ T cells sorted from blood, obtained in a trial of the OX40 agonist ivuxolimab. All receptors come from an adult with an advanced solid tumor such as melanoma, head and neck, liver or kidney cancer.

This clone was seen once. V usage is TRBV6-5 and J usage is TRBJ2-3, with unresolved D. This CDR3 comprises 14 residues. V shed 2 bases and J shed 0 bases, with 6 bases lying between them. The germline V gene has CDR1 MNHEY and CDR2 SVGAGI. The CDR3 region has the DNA TGTGCCAGCAGTTACGTCAGTAGCACAGATACGCAGTATTTT. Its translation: CASSYVSSTDTQYF.

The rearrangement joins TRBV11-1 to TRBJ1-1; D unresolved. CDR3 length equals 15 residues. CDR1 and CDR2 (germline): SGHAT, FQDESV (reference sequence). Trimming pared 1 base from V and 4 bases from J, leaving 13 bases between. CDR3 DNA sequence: TGTGCCAGCAGCTTAGAGGTGAAGGGTAGCACTGAAGCTTTCTTT. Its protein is CASSLEVKGSTEAFF.

This CDR3 reads CASSQGGTSGRANEQYF. CDR3 DNA sequence: TGTGCCAGCAGCCAAGGCGGGACTAGCGGGAGGGCCAACGAGCAGTACTTC. This rearrangement joins TRBV4-2 to TRBJ2-7, with 16 bases lining up with TRBD2. V shed 1 base, J shed 5 bases, and the junction held 5 bases outside the gene matches. This CDR3 is built from 17 residues. The germline gives CDR1 LGHNA, CDR2 YNFKEQ.

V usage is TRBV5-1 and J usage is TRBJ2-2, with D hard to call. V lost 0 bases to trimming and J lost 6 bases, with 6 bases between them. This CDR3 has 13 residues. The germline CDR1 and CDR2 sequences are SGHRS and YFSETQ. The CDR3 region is CASSLEAAGELFF. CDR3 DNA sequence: TGCGCCAGCAGCTTGGAGGCTGCCGGGGAGCTGTTTTTT.

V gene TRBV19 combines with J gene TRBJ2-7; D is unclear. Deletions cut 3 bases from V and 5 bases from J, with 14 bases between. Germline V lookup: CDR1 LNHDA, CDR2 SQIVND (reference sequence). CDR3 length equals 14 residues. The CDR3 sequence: CASSIRGRSDEQYF. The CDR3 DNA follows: TGTGCCAGTAGTATTAGAGGACGGAGCGACGAGCAGTACTTC. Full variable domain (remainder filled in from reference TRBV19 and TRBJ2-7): DGGITQSPKYLFRKEGQNVTLSCEQNLNHDAMYWYRQDPGQGLRLIYYSQIVNDFQKGDIAEGYSVSREKKESFPLTVTSAQKNPTAFYLCASSIRGRSDEQYFGPGTRLTVT.

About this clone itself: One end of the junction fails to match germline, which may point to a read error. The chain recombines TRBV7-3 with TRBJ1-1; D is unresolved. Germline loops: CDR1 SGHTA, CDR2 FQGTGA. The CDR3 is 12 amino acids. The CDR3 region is CASRVGNSEAFF. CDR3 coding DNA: TGTGCCAGCAGAGTGGGGAACAGTGAAGCTTTCTTT. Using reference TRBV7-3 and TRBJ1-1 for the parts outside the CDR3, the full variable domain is GAGVSQTPSNKVTEKGKYVELRCDPISGHTALYWYRQSLGQGPEFLIYFQGTGAADDSGLPNDRFFAVRPEGSVSTLKIQRTERGDSAVYLCASRVGNSEAFFGQGTRLTVV.

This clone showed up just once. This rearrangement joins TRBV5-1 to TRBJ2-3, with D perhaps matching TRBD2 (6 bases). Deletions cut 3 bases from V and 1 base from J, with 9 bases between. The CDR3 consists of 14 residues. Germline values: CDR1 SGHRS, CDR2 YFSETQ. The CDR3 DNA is TGCGCCAGCAGCTGGGCTAGCGGCACAGATACGCAGTATTTT. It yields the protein CASSWASGTDTQYF.

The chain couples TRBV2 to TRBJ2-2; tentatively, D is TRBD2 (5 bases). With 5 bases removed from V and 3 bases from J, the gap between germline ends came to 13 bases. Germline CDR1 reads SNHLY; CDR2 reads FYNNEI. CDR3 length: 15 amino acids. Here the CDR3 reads CASSPLGLHTGELFF. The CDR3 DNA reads TGTGCCAGCAGTCCCCTTGGACTCCACACCGGGGAGCTGTTTTTT.

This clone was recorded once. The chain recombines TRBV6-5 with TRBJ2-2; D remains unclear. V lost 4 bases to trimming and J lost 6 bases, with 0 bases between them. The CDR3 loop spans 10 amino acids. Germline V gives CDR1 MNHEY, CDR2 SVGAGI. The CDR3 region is CASSSGELFF. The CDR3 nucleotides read TGTGCCAGCAGTTCCGGGGAGCTGTTTTTT.

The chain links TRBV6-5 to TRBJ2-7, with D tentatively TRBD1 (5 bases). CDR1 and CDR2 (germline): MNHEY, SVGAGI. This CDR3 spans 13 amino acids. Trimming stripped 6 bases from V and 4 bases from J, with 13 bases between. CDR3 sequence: CASRRLQGYEQYF. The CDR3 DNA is TGTGCCAGCAGGAGACTCCAGGGTTACGAGCAGTACTTC.

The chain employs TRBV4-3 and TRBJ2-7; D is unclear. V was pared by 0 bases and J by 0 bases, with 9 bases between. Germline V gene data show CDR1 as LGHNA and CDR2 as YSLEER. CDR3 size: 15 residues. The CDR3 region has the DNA TGCGCCAGCAGCCAAGATCTCCTAGTCTCCTACGAGCAGTACTTC. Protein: CASSQDLLVSYEQYF.

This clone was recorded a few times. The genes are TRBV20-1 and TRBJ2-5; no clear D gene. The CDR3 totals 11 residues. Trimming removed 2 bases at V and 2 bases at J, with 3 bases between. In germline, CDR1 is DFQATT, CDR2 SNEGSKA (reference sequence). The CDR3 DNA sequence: TGCAGTGCTAGACCACAAGAGACCCAGTACTTC. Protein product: CSARPQETQYF.

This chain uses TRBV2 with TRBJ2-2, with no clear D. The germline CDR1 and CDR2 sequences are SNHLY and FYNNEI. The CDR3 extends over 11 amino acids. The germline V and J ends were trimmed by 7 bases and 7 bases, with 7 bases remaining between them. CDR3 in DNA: TGTGCCAGCAATAAGGACGGGGAGCTGTTTTTT. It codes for CASNKDGELFF.

CDR3 protein: CASSESGGAYEQFF. DNA for the CDR3: TGTGCCAGCAGTGAAAGCGGGGGGGCCTATGAGCAGTTCTTC. V is TRBV25-1 and J is TRBJ2-1; 10 positions match TRBD2. This CDR3 contains 14 residues. Germline assignment: CDR1 MGHDK and CDR2 SYGVNS. V lost 2 bases and J lost 8; bases outside the gene matches: 3. Drawing the rest from reference TRBV25-1 and TRBJ2-1, the complete variable domain is EADIYQTPRYLVIGTGKKITLECSQTMGHDKMYWYQQDPGMELHLIHYSYGVNSTEKGDLSSESTVSRIRTEHFPLTLESARPSHTSQYLCASSESGGAYEQFFGPGTRLTVL.

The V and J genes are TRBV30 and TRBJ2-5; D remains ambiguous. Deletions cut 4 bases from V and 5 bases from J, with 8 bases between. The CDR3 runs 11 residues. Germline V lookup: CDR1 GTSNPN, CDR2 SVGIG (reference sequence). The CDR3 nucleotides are TGTGCCTGGACCCCTCTCGAGACCCAGTACTTC. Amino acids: CAWTPLETQYF. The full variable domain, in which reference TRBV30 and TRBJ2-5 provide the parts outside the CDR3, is SQTIHQWPATLVQPVGSPLSLECTVEGTSNPNLYWYRQAAGRGLQLLFYSVGIGQISSEVPQNLSASRPQDRQFILSSKKLLLSDSGFYLCAWTPLETQYFGPGTRLLVL.

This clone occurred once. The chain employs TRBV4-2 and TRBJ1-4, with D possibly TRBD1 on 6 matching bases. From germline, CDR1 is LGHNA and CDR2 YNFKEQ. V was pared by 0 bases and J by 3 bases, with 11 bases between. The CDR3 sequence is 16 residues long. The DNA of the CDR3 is TGTGCCAGCAGCCAAGATGGACAGATACCTAATGAAAAACTGTTTTTT. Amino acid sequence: CASSQDGQIPNEKLFF.

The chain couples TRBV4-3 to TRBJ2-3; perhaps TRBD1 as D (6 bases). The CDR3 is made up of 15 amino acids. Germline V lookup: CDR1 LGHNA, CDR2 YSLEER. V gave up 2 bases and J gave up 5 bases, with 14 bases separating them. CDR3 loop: CASSQLHKGEDTQYF. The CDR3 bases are TGCGCCAGCAGCCAACTCCACAAGGGGGAAGATACGCAGTATTTT.

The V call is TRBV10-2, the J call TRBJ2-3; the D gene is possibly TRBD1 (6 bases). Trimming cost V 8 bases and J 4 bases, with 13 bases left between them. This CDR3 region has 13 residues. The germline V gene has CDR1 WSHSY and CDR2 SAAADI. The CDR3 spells CASGDRSPDTQYF. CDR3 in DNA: TGCGCCAGCGGAGACAGGTCCCCAGATACGCAGTATTTT.

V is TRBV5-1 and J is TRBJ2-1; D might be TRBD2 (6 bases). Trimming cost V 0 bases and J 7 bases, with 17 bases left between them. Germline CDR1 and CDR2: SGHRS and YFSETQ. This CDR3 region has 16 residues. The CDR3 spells CASSLAAGLGSNEQFF. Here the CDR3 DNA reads TGCGCCAGCAGCTTGGCCGCGGGGTTAGGTAGTAATGAGCAGTTCTTC.

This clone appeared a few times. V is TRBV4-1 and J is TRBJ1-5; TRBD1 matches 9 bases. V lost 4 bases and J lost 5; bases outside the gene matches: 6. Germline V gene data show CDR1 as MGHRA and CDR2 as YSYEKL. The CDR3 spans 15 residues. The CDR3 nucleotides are TGCGCCAGCAGCCTGACAGGGGGGAATCATCAGCCCCAGCATTTT. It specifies CASSLTGGNHQPQHF.

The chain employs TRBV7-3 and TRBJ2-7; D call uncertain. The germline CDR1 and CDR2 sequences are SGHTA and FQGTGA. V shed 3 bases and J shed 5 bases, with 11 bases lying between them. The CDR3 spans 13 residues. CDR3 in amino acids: CASSFGHGNEQYF. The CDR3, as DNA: TGTGCCAGCAGCTTTGGCCATGGTAACGAGCAGTACTTC.

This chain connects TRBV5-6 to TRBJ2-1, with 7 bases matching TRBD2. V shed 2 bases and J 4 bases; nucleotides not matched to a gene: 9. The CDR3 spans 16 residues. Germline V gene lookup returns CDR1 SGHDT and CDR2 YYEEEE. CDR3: CASSFVHAGEYNEQFF. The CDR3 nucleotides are TGTGCCAGCAGCTTCGTGCATGCGGGGGAATACAATGAGCAGTTCTTC.

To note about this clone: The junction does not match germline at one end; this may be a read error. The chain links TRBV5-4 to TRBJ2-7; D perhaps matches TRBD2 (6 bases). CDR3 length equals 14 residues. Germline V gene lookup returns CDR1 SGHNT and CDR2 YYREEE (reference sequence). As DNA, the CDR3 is TGTGCCAGCAGCCGGGGGACTCCCCCAAACGAGCAATACTTC. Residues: CASSRGTPPNEQYF.

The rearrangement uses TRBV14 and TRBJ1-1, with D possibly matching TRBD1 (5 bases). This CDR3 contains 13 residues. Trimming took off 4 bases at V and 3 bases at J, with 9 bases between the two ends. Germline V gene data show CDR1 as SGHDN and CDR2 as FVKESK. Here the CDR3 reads CASSPRDYTEAFF. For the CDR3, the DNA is TGTGCCAGCAGCCCCAGGGATTACACTGAAGCTTTCTTT.

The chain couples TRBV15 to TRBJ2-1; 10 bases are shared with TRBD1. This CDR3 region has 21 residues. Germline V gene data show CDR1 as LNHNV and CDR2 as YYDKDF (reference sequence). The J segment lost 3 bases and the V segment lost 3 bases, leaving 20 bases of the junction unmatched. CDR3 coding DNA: TGTGCCACCAGCAGTGGAGAGTGGGGGACAGGGGCAGACCAGCACTACAATGAGCAGTTCTTC. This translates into CATSSGEWGTGADQHYNEQFF.

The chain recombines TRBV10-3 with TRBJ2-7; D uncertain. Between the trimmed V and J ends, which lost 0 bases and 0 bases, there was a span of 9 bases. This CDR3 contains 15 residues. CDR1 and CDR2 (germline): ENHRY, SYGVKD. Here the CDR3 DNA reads TGTGCCATCAGTGAGTCCGCAACCTACTCCTACGAGCAGTACTTC. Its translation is CAISESATYSYEQYF.

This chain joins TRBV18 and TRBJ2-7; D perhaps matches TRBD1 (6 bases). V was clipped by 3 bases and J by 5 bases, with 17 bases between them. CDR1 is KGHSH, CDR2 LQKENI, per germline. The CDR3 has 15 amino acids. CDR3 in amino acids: CASSPSGHGGHEQYF. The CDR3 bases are TGTGCCAGCTCACCGAGTGGCCATGGGGGCCACGAGCAGTACTTC.

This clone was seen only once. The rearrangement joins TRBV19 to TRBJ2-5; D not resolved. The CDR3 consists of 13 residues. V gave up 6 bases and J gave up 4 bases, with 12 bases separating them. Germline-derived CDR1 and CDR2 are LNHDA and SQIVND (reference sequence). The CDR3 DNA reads TGTGCCAGTAGCCTACTTCGAGGAGAGACCCAGTACTTC. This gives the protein CASSLLRGETQYF.

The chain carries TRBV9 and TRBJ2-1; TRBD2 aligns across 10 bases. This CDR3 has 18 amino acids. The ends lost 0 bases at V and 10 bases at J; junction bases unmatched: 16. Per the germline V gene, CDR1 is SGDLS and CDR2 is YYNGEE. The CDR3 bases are TGTGCCAGCAGCGTAGGGCTAGCGGGAGAGACTACCCCACGGGAGCAGTTCTTC. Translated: CASSVGLAGETTPREQFF.

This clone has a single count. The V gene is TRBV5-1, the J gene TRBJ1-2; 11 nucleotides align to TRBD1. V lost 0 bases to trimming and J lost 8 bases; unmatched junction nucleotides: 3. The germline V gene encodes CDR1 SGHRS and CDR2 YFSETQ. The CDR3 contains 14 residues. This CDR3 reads CASSLAGTGGGYTF. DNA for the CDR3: TGCGCCAGCAGCTTGGCCGGGACAGGGGGAGGCTACACCTTC.

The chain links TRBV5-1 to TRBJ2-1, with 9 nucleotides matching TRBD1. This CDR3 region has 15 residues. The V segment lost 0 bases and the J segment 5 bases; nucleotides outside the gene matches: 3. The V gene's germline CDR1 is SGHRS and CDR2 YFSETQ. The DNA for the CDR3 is TGCGCCAGCAGCTTGGCCGGGACAGGGAACAATGAGCAGTTCTTC. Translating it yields CASSLAGTGNNEQFF.

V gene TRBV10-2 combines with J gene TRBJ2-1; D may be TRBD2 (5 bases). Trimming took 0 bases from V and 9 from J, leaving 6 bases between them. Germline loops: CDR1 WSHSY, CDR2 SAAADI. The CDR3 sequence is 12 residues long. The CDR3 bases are TGCGCCAGCAGTGAGTCGAGGGCTGAGCAGTTCTTC. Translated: CASSESRAEQFF.